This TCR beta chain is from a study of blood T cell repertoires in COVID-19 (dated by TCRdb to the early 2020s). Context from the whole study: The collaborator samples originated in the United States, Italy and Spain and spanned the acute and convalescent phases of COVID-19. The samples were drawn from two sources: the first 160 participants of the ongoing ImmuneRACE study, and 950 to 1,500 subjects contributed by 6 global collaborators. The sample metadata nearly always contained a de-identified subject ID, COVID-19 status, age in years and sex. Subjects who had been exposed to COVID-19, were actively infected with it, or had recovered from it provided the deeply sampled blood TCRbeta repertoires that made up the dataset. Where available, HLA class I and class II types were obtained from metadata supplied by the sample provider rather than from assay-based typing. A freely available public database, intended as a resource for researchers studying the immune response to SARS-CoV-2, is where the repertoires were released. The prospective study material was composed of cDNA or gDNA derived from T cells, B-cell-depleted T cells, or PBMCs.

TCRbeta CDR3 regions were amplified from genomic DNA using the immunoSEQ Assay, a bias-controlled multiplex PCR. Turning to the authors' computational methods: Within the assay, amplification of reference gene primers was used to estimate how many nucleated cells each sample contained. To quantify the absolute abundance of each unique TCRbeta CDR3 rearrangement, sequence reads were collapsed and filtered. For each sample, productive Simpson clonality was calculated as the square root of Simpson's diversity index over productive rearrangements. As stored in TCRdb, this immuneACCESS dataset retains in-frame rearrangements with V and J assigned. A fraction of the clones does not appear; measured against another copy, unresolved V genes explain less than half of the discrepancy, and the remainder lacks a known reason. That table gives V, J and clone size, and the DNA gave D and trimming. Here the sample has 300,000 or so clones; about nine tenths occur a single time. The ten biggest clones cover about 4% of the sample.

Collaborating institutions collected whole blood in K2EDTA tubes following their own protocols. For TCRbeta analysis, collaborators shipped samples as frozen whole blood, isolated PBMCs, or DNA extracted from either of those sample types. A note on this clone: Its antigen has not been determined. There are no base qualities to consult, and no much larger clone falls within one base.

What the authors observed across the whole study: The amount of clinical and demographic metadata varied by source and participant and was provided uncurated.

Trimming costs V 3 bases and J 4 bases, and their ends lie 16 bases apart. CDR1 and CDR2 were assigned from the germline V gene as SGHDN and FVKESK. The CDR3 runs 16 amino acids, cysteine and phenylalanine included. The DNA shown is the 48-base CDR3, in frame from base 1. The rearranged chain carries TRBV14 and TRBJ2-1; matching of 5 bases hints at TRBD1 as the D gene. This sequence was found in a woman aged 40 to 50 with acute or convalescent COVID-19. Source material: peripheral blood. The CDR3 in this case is CASSQDTRPIYNEQFF. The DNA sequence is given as TGTGCCAGCAGCCAGGACACCCGACCAATATACAATGAGCAGTTCTTC.